Sequencing of this TCR beta chain was carried out in a study of T-cell memory formation after mild COVID-19. About this clonotype itself: Its target is not known.

Study outcomes and limitations: Detection of some responders pre-infection suggested pre-existing cross-reactive memory T cells participated. Clones that contracted from day 15 to 85 were balanced CD4/CD8, while later expanders leaned CD4+.

Using its own MiXCR run on the 5' RACE reads, TCRdb lists one record per CDR3 protein. This table holds approximately 260,000 distinct CDR3 sequences, approximately 15% found once. The TCR was taken from a man younger than 35 who had mild COVID-19 (a few samples of this study predate the infection). Cell type and time point are not known. Source material: PBMCs or a T cell subset sorted from them (not recorded which).

The CDR3 region is CASSVGVGGTEAFF. The CDR3 coding sequence is TGTGCCAGCAGCGTAGGTGTAGGGGGCACTGAAGCTTTCTTT. V is TRBV9 and J is TRBJ1-1; TRBD1 is a possible D gene (6 bases). This CDR3 is 14 amino acids long. The V and J ends lost 0 bases and 4 bases respectively, with 10 bases between them. Germline assignment: CDR1 SGDLS and CDR2 YYNGEE.